The 17 T cell receptor beta chains presented below share a single source sample, sequenced in a study of control samples from healthy donors and cancer patients. TCRdb's copy holds only in-frame clones and misses some; the assay was immunoSEQ multiplex PCR. The sample shows about 79,000 clones, over 85% of them seen only once. Sequenced material: PBMCs. All receptors derive from a woman between 40 and 55 years old with lung cancer.

V usage is TRBV28 and J usage is TRBJ2-1; 13 nucleotides align to TRBD2. The CDR3 has 15 residues. Germline loops: CDR1 MDHEN, CDR2 SYDVKM. Trimming removed 6 bases from V and 4 bases from J; junction bases left unmatched: 3. CDR3 residues: CASSPTSGGYNEQFF. In DNA form, the CDR3 reads TGTGCCAGCAGCCCGACTAGCGGGGGGTACAATGAGCAGTTCTTC.

This clone occurred once. The chain uses TRBV30 and TRBJ1-1; no definite D call. Germline loops: CDR1 GTSNPN, CDR2 SVGIG (reference sequence). The length of the CDR3 is 13 residues. V lost 2 bases, J lost 0 bases, and 7 bases lay in between. In DNA form, the CDR3 reads TGTGCCTGGAGTCCACAGTTGAACACTGAAGCTTTCTTT. Its translation is CAWSPQLNTEAFF.

This chain's CDR3 is CASSSGTGGLQPQHF. In nucleotides, the CDR3 is TGTGCCAGCAGTTCCGGGACAGGGGGTTTACAGCCCCAGCATTTT. The V gene is TRBV27, the J gene TRBJ1-5; 11 bases are a match to TRBD1. With V trimmed by 4 bases and J by 7 bases, 6 bases remained unmatched. The length of the CDR3 is 15 residues. CDR1 and CDR2 from the germline V gene are MNHEY and SMNVEV (reference sequence).

J is TRBJ1-1 and V is TRBV19; no clear D. The CDR3 consists of 13 residues. Between the trimmed V and J ends, which lost 4 bases and 6 bases, there was a span of 12 bases. CDR1 and CDR2 (germline): LNHDA, SQIVND (reference sequence). CDR3 sequence reads: CASSRGKGPEAFF. CDR3 DNA: TGTGCCAGTAGTAGGGGTAAGGGCCCTGAAGCTTTCTTT.

CDR3 protein: CATSRSRWGEGGSTEAFF. DNA of the CDR3: TGTGCCACCAGCAGATCCCGTTGGGGGGAGGGAGGGAGCACTGAAGCTTTCTTT. J is TRBJ1-1 and V is TRBV15; maybe TRBD1 (5 bases). This CDR3 spans 18 amino acids. CDR1 LNHNV and CDR2 YYDKDF come from the germline V gene (reference sequence). The V end lost 2 bases, the J end lost 4 bases, and 23 bases lay between the germline ends.

The rearrangement uses TRBV12-3 or TRBV12-4 and TRBJ1-4; unclear D gene. Trimming shortened V by 1 base and J by 6 bases, and 3 bases separated the two germline ends. CDR3 length: 12 residues. The CDR3 region is CASSLGDEKLFF. CDR3 sequence (DNA): TGTGCCAGCAGTTTAGGTGATGAAAAACTGTTTTTT.

The rearrangement uses TRBV7-9 and TRBJ2-7; 7 bases line up with TRBD2. The CDR3 is made up of 14 amino acids. Trimming at V came to 3 bases and at J to 5 bases, leaving 7 bases not matched to a gene. Germline V gene data show CDR1 as SEHNR and CDR2 as FQNEAQ (reference sequence). This CDR3 is CASSFSGLSNEQYF. The CDR3 bases are TGTGCCAGCAGCTTTTCGGGACTATCGAACGAGCAGTACTTC.

The chain uses TRBV5-1 and TRBJ2-2; TRBD1 matches at 8 bases. Germline CDR1 is SGHRS and CDR2 is YFSETQ. The CDR3 has 15 residues. Trimming removed 4 bases from V and 1 base from J; junction bases left unmatched: 3. The CDR3 sequence is CASSPGTGNTGELFF. The DNA of the CDR3 is TGCGCCAGCAGCCCTGGGACAGGGAACACCGGGGAGCTGTTTTTT.

V and J are TRBV30 and TRBJ1-2; D call uncertain. V was shortened by 4 bases and J by 10 bases, with 25 bases between the two germline ends. This CDR3 spans 15 amino acids. Germline CDR1 reads GTSNPN; CDR2 reads SVGIG (reference sequence). The CDR3 nucleotides read TGTGCCTGGATGGCTGCTGGGAATTTACGGAATCTCTACACCTTC. Translation: CAWMAAGNLRNLYTF.

Only a few counts were recorded for this clone. The chain employs TRBV19 and TRBJ1-1, with D hard to call. V lost 6 bases, J lost 1 base, and 15 bases lay in between. The CDR3 has 15 residues. The germline V gene has CDR1 LNHDA and CDR2 SQIVND (reference sequence). For the CDR3, the DNA is TGTGCCAGTAGGCCCGGCCTCGGGGAGAACACTGAAGCTTTCTTT. Translation: CASRPGLGENTEAFF.

V gene TRBV6-4 combines with J gene TRBJ2-5; TRBD2 might be the D (7 bases). Trimming removed 2 bases at V and 5 bases at J, with 24 bases between. The CDR3 spans 18 residues. Germline assignment: CDR1 MRHNA and CDR2 SNTAGT. The CDR3 DNA reads as TGTGCCAGCAGTGACCTTTGCGGGGGCCGCGCGGGCCCTGAGACCCAGTACTTC. It codes for CASSDLCGGRAGPETQYF.

The CDR3 DNA is TGCGCCACCTCGACCGGGTTCTATGGCTACACCTTC. Translation: CATSTGFYGYTF. V and J are TRBV5-1 and TRBJ1-2; D ambiguous. CDR1 and CDR2 from the germline V gene are SGHRS and YFSETQ. Trimming shortened V by 9 bases and J by 4 bases, and 13 bases separated the two germline ends. The CDR3 is made up of 12 amino acids.

The chain uses TRBV15 and TRBJ1-5; D ambiguous. Germline V gives CDR1 LNHNV, CDR2 YYDKDF (reference sequence). Trimming took 8 bases from V and 0 from J, leaving 11 bases between them. CDR3 size: 14 residues. The CDR3 DNA sequence: TGTGCCACCGAGGAAATTAATAGCAATCAGCCCCAGCATTTT. This sequence encodes CATEEINSNQPQHF.

The gene calls are TRBV20-1 and TRBJ2-7; 7 nucleotides line up with TRBD1. V trimming: 3 bases; J trimming: 0 bases; junction bases outside the gene matches: 11. The CDR3 covers 16 residues. Germline V gives CDR1 DFQATT, CDR2 SNEGSKA (reference sequence). CDR3 DNA: TGCAGTGCTAGTGACAGGGACCGACGGAGCTCCTACGAGCAGTACTTC. Translation: CSASDRDRRSSYEQYF.

V usage is TRBV3-1 (or the pseudogene TRBV3-2) and J usage is TRBJ2-5; D is ambiguous. V was cut by 4 bases and J by 5 bases, with 8 bases left in between. From germline, CDR1 is LGHDT and CDR2 YNNKEL (reference sequence). The CDR3 is 12 residues long. The CDR3 region is CASSPPGETQYF. The CDR3 region has the DNA TGTGCCAGCAGCCCCCCCGGGGAGACCCAGTACTTC.

The chain joins TRBV3-1 (or the pseudogene TRBV3-2) to TRBJ2-3, with D tentatively TRBD2 (5 bases). The CDR3 length is 16 residues. Trimming removed 0 bases at V and 0 bases at J, with 10 bases between. Per germline, CDR1 LGHDT and CDR2 YNNKEL (reference sequence). The CDR3 DNA reads TGTGCCAGCAGCCAAGACTATCCGGGGAGCACAGATACGCAGTATTTT. It yields the protein CASSQDYPGSTDTQYF.

This chain uses TRBV4-1 with TRBJ2-2; D is unclear. Trimming cost V 1 base and J 3 bases, with 3 bases left between them. Per germline, CDR1 MGHRA and CDR2 YSYEKL. The CDR3 runs to 13 residues. The CDR3 DNA follows: TGCGCCAGCAGCCAAGGCCACACCGGGGAGCTGTTTTTT. It encodes CASSQGHTGELFF.